This T cell receptor beta chain was retrieved from a study of blood T cell repertoires in COVID-19 (dated by TCRdb to the early 2020s). Describing the broader study: Samples covering the acute and convalescent phases of COVID-19 were provided by collaborators in the United States, Italy and Spain. The material from the prospective study consisted of cDNA or gDNA derived from T cells, B-cell-depleted T cells, or PBMCs. Subjects who had been exposed to COVID-19, were actively infected with it, or had recovered from it provided the deeply sampled blood TCRbeta repertoires that made up the dataset. The repertoires were made available in a free public database intended to serve as a resource for research on the immune response to SARS-CoV-2. Samples came from the ongoing ImmuneRACE study (first 160 participants) plus 1,254 subjects from 6 global collaborators. A de-identified subject ID, COVID-19 status, age in years and sex were almost always included in the sample metadata. Where available, HLA class I and class II types were taken from metadata supplied by the sample provider and were not determined by assay-based typing.

TCRbeta CDR3 regions were amplified from genomic DNA using the immunoSEQ Assay, a bias-controlled multiplex PCR. As for how the authors treated the data: The number of nucleated cells in each sample was estimated by amplification of reference gene primers within the assay. To quantify the absolute abundance of each unique TCRbeta CDR3 rearrangement, sequence reads were collapsed and filtered. For each sample, productive Simpson clonality was calculated as the square root of Simpson's diversity index across productive rearrangements. Held by TCRdb, this immuneACCESS table contains in-frame sequences only and omits some clones. Under half of the omission traces to an unresolved V gene where checked; the cause of the rest is unknown. The V and J calls and clone size are taken from that table; D and trimming were inferred from the DNA. Here the sample has roughly 230,000 clones; about 85% occur a single time. Of the sample, 6% to 9.5% falls within the top ten clones.

Whole blood was collected in K2EDTA tubes by collaborating institutions according to the institutions' own protocols. Collaborator samples were shipped for TCRbeta analysis as frozen whole blood, isolated PBMCs, or DNA extracted from either sample type. The CDR3 contains 17 residues, cysteine and phenylalanine counted. Only the CDR3 DNA stays, 51 bases, in frame from base 1. Compared with germline, V lacks 1 base and J lacks 2 bases; bases without a gene match: 7. CDR1 and CDR2 are drawn from the germline V gene: SGHDN, FVKESK. Findings and caveats that apply to the study as a whole: The quantity of clinical and demographic metadata differed by source and by participant and was supplied without curation.

A remark on this clone: The clone's antigen remains unknown. Within one base of it there is no much larger clone, and no base qualities were kept.

Source material: peripheral blood. This TCR was recovered from a woman older than 75 with acute or convalescent COVID-19. The chain is made from TRBV14 and TRBJ2-5, with 10 bases aligning to TRBD2. For the CDR3, the sequence is CASSQGRLAGAQETQYF. The base sequence is TGTGCCAGCAGCCAAGGAAGGCTAGCGGGAGCTCAAGAGACCCAGTACTTC.